This T cell receptor (beta chain) comes out of a study of shared clonotypes between healthy human individuals. Study outcomes and limitations: Clonotype sharing across donors was expected to vary with sequencing depth.

A CD45RA+ naive subset and a CD45RA-negative memory subset were split from CD4+ cells. As to this clone: The antigen remains undetermined.

The CDR3 sequence is 15 residues long. The trim removed 5 bases at V and 2 bases at J, leaving 9 bases unmatched. Per germline, CDR1 SNHLY and CDR2 FYNNEI. Profiled with immunoSEQ multiplex PCR; TCRdb holds only in-frame clones, not every one. The table includes 2 million to 2.5 million clones, 93% detected once. This TCR derives from a young man in good health. Some clones in this sample may be carry-over from other donors' samples. The specimen was naive CD4+ T cells from PBMCs. Subset noted: CD45RA+ positively selected. The chain combines TRBV2 with TRBJ2-7, with 7 bases identical to TRBD1. This chain's CDR3 is CASSRTAGTAYEQYF. The CDR3 coding sequence is TGTGCCAGCAGTCGGACGGCCGGGACAGCCTACGAGCAGTACTTC.